This T cell receptor beta chain derives from a study of T cell responses to AZD1222 COVID-19 vaccine listed by TCRdb under 2021. At the level of the whole study: AZD1222 recipients given second doses at about 4 weeks or at about 12 weeks were pooled, since spike-specific TCR depth and breadth were not found to differ between the two schedules. TCR sequencing was performed for roughly 250 trial participants, of whom 207 were given two doses of AZD1222 and 26 were given two doses of MenACWY control vaccine. Trial participants were enrolled by age into subgroups of 18-55, 56-69 and 70-plus years, and around 140, 26 and 57 TCR-sequenced participants, respectively, were included in these subgroups.

The full study reports these points: Conclusions about previously exposed vaccinees were limited because only a handful of AZD1222 recipients were SARS-CoV-2 seropositive at baseline. Reportedly, almost half of the unique spike-specific TCRs recognized epitopes lying outside the regions that are mutated in the B.1.351 and B.1.1.7 variants. CD4 TCRs associated with the vaccine covered the entire spike protein, and the dominant responses were in regions 160-218 and 743-854. The 56-69-year group was small, and its depth increase did not reach significance, likely because of low power. Spike-specific TCR breadth and depth rose significantly after two AZD1222 doses compared with day 0 and with MenACWY recipients. Participants were mostly white British, with more females than males. The authors suggested clonal diversity may have been underestimated. Because no day 14 peak-response samples were available, repertoires were characterized only after the peak T cell response.

Deletion took 0 bases off V and 1 base off J, with a span of 12 bases between the germline ends. The germline V gene yields SNHLY for CDR1 and FYNNEI for CDR2. The cysteine opens and the phenylalanine closes a CDR3 of 16 amino acids. Just the 48-base CDR3 DNA is kept, in frame starting at base 1. A word on this clone: The target of this receptor is not known. Per-base qualities were not stored, and no clone one base away is much larger.

The CDR3 regions of human TCRbeta chains were analyzed by immunosequencing. Concerning the study's data processing: Repertoire TCRs were checked for matches against a reference library of SARS-CoV-2-specific TCRs that had been generated using the MIRA antigen-specificity platform. Breadth was defined as the fraction of unique TCRs that were SARS-CoV-2-associated. Depth was defined as the fraction of total T cells that were SARS-CoV-2-associated. Each spike-specific TCR was assigned to its reactive spike region and to a CD4 or CD8 class using the MIRA data. Log10-transformed breadth and depth values were compared by one-way ANOVA with Sidak's multiple comparisons tests. Held by TCRdb, this immuneACCESS table contains in-frame sequences only and omits some clones. Under half of the omission traces to an unresolved V gene where checked; the cause of the rest is unknown. The V and J calls and the clone size are those of that table, but D and trimming were determined from the DNA. This sample comprises approximately 100,000 clones, roughly 91% of them detected only once. The top ten constitute around 4.8% of the sample.

In light of the paper, this sample's time point label describes: baseline before first vaccination. Samples from vaccinated people were obtained from the UK trials COV001 and COV002, which included a single-blind randomized controlled phase 2/3 trial of AZD1222 (ChAdOx1 nCoV-19) in healthy adults. For TCRbeta chain sequencing, PBMC samples were collected from trial participants at day 0 and at day 28 after the second dose. This specimen consisted of peripheral blood, obtained on day 0 of AZD1222 vaccination. The chain is assembled from TRBV2 and TRBJ1-1; no confident D gene assignment can be made. The sequence was obtained from an adult in good health. The CDR3 sequence is CASSEAWAGENTEAFF. The DNA reads as follows: TGTGCCAGCAGTGAAGCCTGGGCTGGGGAGAACACTGAAGCTTTCTTT.